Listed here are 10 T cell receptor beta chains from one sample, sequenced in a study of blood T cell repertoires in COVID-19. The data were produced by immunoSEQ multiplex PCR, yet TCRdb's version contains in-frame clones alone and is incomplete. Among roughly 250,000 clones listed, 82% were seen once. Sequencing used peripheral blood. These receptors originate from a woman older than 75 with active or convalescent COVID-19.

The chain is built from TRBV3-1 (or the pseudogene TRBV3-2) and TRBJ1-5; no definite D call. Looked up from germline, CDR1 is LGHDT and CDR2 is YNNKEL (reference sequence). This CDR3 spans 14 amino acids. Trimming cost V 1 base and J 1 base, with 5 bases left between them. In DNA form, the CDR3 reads TGTGCCAGCAGCCAAGTTCAGAGCAATCAGCCCCAGCATTTT. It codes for CASSQVQSNQPQHF.

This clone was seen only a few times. CDR3 amino acids: CASSQEARQGAGEKLFF. CDR3 bases: TGTGCCAGCAGCCAAGAGGCGAGGCAGGGGGCGGGTGAAAAACTGTTTTTT. This chain uses TRBV4-2 with TRBJ1-4, with 8 bases aligning to TRBD1. From germline, CDR1 is LGHNA and CDR2 YNFKEQ. The junction had 10 bases not matched to a gene; V was cut back by 0 bases and J by 7 bases. This CDR3 has 17 amino acids.

The CDR3 DNA reads as TGCACCAGCAGCCCAGTGACAGAAAGACAAGAGACCCAGTACTTC. Its translation is CTSSPVTERQETQYF. This chain connects TRBV1 to TRBJ2-5; TRBD1 is the table's D call, not checked against the DNA. TRBV1 is classified as a pseudogene. CDR3 size: 15 residues.

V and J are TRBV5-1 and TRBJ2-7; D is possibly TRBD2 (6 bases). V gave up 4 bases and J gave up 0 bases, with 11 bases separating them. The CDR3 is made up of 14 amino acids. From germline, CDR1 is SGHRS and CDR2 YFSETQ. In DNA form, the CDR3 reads TGCGCCAGCAGCGGCCGGGACTTCTCCTACGAGCAGTACTTC. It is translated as CASSGRDFSYEQYF.

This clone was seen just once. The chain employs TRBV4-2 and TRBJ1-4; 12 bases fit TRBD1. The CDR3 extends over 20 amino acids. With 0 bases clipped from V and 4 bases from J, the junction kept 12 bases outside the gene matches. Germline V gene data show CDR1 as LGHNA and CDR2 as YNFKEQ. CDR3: CASSQDWYPGQGALNEKLFF. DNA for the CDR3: TGTGCCAGCAGCCAAGATTGGTACCCGGGACAGGGGGCCCTTAATGAAAAACTGTTTTTT.

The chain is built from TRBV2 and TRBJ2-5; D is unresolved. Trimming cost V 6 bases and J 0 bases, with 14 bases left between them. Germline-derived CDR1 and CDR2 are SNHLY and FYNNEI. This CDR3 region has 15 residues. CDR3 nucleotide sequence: TGTGCCAGCAGGGGCCCTACAGTGTACCAAGAGACCCAGTACTTC. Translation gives CASRGPTVYQETQYF. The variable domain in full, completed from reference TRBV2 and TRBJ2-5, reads EPEVTQTPSHQVTQMGQEVILRCVPISNHLYFYWYRQILGQKVEFLVSFYNNEISEKSEIFDDQFSVERPDGSNFTLKIRSTKLEDSAMYFCASRGPTVYQETQYFGPGTRLLVL.

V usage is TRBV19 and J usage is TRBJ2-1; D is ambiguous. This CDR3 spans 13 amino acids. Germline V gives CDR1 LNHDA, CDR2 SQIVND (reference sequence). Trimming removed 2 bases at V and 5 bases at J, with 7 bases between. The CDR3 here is CASSIQVNNEQFF. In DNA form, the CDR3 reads TGTGCCAGTAGTATACAGGTAAACAATGAGCAGTTCTTC.

The DNA of the CDR3 is TGTGCCAGCTCACCTTCAGTGAATCAGCCCCAGCATTTT. Encoded protein: CASSPSVNQPQHF. The chain is built from TRBV18 and TRBJ1-5; D not resolved. This CDR3 spans 13 amino acids. V was clipped by 3 bases and J by 4 bases, with 7 bases between them. Looked up from germline, CDR1 is KGHSH and CDR2 is LQKENI.

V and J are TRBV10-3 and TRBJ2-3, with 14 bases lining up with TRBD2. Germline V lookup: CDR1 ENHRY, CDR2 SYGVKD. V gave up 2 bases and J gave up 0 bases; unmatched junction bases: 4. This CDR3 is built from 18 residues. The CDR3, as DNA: TGTGCCATCAGTGAGGGGACTAGCGGGGGCCCTAGCACAGATACGCAGTATTTT. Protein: CAISEGTSGGPSTDTQYF.

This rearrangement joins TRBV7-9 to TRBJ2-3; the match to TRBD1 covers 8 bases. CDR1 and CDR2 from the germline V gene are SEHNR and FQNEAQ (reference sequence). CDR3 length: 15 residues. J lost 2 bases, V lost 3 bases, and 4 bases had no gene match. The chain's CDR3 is CASSLRTGNTDTQYF. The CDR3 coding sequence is TGTGCCAGCAGCTTGCGGACAGGGAACACAGATACGCAGTATTTT.